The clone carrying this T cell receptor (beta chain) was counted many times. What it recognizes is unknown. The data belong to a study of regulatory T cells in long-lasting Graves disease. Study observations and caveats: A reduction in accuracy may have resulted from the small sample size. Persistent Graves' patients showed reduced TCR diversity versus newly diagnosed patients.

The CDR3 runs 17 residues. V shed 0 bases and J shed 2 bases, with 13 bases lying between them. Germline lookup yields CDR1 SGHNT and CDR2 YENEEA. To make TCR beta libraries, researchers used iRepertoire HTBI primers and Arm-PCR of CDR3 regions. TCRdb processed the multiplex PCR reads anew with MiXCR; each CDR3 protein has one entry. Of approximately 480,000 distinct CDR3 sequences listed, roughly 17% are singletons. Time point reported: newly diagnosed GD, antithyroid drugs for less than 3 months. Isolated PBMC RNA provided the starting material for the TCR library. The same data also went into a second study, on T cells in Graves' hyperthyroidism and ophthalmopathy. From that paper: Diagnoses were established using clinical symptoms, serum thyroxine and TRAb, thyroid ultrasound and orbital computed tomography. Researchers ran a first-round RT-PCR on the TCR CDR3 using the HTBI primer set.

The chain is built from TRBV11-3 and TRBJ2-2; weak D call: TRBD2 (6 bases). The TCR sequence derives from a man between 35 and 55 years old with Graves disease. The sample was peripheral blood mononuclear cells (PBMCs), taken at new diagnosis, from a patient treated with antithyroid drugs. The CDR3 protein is CASSLDPRDSNTGELFF. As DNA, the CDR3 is TGTGCCAGCAGCTTAGATCCCCGGGACTCTAACACCGGGGAGCTGTTTTTT.